A selection of T cell receptor beta chains follows, all from one sample in a study of cytomegalovirus exposure and HLA in healthy donors. Here immunoSEQ multiplex PCR was the method, and the copy in TCRdb shows in-frame clones only, minus some. Of 140,000 or so clones listed, around a tenth are singletons. The sequenced material came from PBMCs. All receptors come from a male donor in good health and CMV-seronegative. CDR3s include the opening cysteine and the closing phenylalanine or tryptophan. A D gene is named only where the DNA matches it firmly. Size is stated for part of the rows, as once, few or many counts, or as a class when the clone is expanded.

J gene: TRBJ2-2; clone size: -; V gene: TRBV7-9; D gene: -; CDR3 DNA: TGTGCCAGCAGCCCCGGGGTTCAGGTCGGGGAGCTGTTTTTT; CDR3 protein: CASSPGVQVGELFF
J gene: TRBJ2-2; clone size: -; V gene: TRBV29-1; D gene: TRBD2; CDR3 DNA: TGCAGCGTTGAGGGACTAGCGGGAGTCGGGGAGCTGTTTTTT; CDR3 protein: CSVEGLAGVGELFF
J gene: TRBJ2-1; clone size: -; V gene: TRBV27; D gene: -; CDR3 DNA: TGTGCCAGCAGTTTTTCGGGGAAAAGGGACAATGAGCAGTTCTTC; CDR3 protein: CASSFSGKRDNEQFF
J gene: TRBJ2-7; clone size: -; V gene: TRBV29-1; D gene: -; CDR3 DNA: TGCAGCGTTGTGGGGACTGACGAGCAGTACTTC; CDR3 protein: CSVVGTDEQYF
J gene: TRBJ1-4; clone size: -; V gene: TRBV2; D gene: TRBD1; CDR3 DNA: TGTGCCAGCAGTTTACAGGGGAATGAAAAACTGTTTTTT; CDR3 protein: CASSLQGNEKLFF
J gene: TRBJ2-7; clone size: -; V gene: TRBV6-1; D gene: -; CDR3 DNA: TGTGCCAGCAAGGCAGGATACGAGCAGTACTTC; CDR3 protein: CASKAGYEQYF
J gene: TRBJ2-5; clone size: few; V gene: TRBV4-3; D gene: TRBD2; CDR3 DNA: TGCGCCAGCAGCCCCTCATTGGGGGGGTCGTACCAAGAGACCCAGTACTTC; CDR3 protein: CASSPSLGGSYQETQYF
J gene: TRBJ2-2; clone size: -; V gene: TRBV10-3; D gene: TRBD2; CDR3 DNA: TGTGCCATCAGTGATACTAGCGGGAGTGGCACCGGGGAGCTGTTTTTT; CDR3 protein: CAISDTSGSGTGELFF
J gene: TRBJ1-6; clone size: -; V gene: TRBV4-2; D gene: -; CDR3 DNA: TGTGCCAGCAGCCTAAACCCCGGAGGGGATTCACCCCTCCACTTT; CDR3 protein: CASSLNPGGDSPLHF
J gene: TRBJ1-4; clone size: -; V gene: TRBV28; D gene: TRBD1; CDR3 DNA: TGTGCCAGCGGAGGACAGGGCGGTCTGTTTTTT; CDR3 protein: CASGGQGGLFF
J gene: TRBJ1-2; clone size: -; V gene: TRBV5-6; D gene: -; CDR3 DNA: TGTGCCAGCAGCTCCTCCACCCCCCGGTTCGGCTACACCTTC; CDR3 protein: CASSSSTPRFGYTF
J gene: TRBJ2-5; clone size: few; V gene: TRBV5-4; D gene: -; CDR3 DNA: TGTGCCAGCAGCTCCACCGGGGTAGGCCAAGAGACCCAGTACTTC; CDR3 protein: CASSSTGVGQETQYF
J gene: TRBJ2-7; clone size: -; V gene: TRBV5-1; D gene: TRBD2; CDR3 DNA: TGCGCCAGCAGCTCGATGGAGCGGGAGGGCTACGAGCAGTACTTC; CDR3 protein: CASSSMEREGYEQYF
J gene: TRBJ1-1; clone size: -; V gene: TRBV6-5; D gene: TRBD1; CDR3 DNA: TGTGCCAGCAGGCAGGGACAGGGAGGTGCTGAAGCTTTCTTT; CDR3 protein: CASRQGQGGAEAFF
J gene: TRBJ1-5; clone size: few; V gene: TRBV6-1; D gene: TRBD1; CDR3 DNA: TGTGCCAGCAGTGGTGGACAGGGAGGAAGCAATCAGCCCCAGCATTTT; CDR3 protein: CASSGGQGGSNQPQHF
J gene: TRBJ2-7; clone size: few; V gene: TRBV7-3; D gene: -; CDR3 DNA: TGTGCCAGCAGCTTAGCACAGGGCTACGAGCAGTACTTC; CDR3 protein: CASSLAQGYEQYF
J gene: TRBJ2-5; clone size: few; V gene: TRBV7-2; D gene: TRBD2; CDR3 DNA: TGTGCCAGCAGCTTAGTGGCTAGCGGGCTCCAAGAGACCCAGTACTTC; CDR3 protein: CASSLVASGLQETQYF
J gene: TRBJ1-5; clone size: few; V gene: TRBV28; D gene: TRBD1; CDR3 DNA: TGTGCCAGCAGTCCAAAGTATACCGGGACAGGTACCCAGCCCCAGCATTTT; CDR3 protein: CASSPKYTGTGTQPQHF
J gene: TRBJ1-1; clone size: few; V gene: TRBV4-2; D gene: TRBD1; CDR3 DNA: TGTGCCAGCAGCCAAGTCACAGGGGGCACTGAAGCTTTCTTT; CDR3 protein: CASSQVTGGTEAFF
J gene: TRBJ2-4; clone size: -; V gene: TRBV28; D gene: -; CDR3 DNA: TGTGCCAGCAGCTCGAGCGGGACATCCAAAAACATTCAGTACTTC; CDR3 protein: CASSSSGTSKNIQYF
J gene: TRBJ2-1; clone size: -; V gene: TRBV10-1; D gene: -; CDR3 DNA: TGCGCCAGCATAGTCAAGTCTTCGTTGACCGGCGGTGAGCAGTTCTTC; CDR3 protein: CASIVKSSLTGGEQFF
J gene: TRBJ1-2; clone size: few; V gene: TRBV6-4; D gene: -; CDR3 DNA: TGTGCCAGCAGTCCGGACGACGCGGGAGGCTACACCTTC; CDR3 protein: CASSPDDAGGYTF
J gene: TRBJ2-7; clone size: few; V gene: TRBV27; D gene: TRBD1; CDR3 DNA: TGTGCCAGCAGTTTCTCCGGGGACAGGAGGTTCTACGAGCAGTACTTC; CDR3 protein: CASSFSGDRRFYEQYF
J gene: TRBJ2-1; clone size: few; V gene: TRBV5-1; D gene: TRBD1; CDR3 DNA: TGCGCCAGCAGCCCCGGGACAGGGGGCCATGAGCAGTTCTTC; CDR3 protein: CASSPGTGGHEQFF
J gene: TRBJ2-7; clone size: -; V gene: TRBV10-3; D gene: TRBD1; CDR3 DNA: TGTGCCATCAGTGAGTCGGACAGGGTCGACGAGCAGTACTTC; CDR3 protein: CAISESDRVDEQYF
J gene: TRBJ2-7; clone size: -; V gene: TRBV10-3; D gene: -; CDR3 DNA: TGTGCCATCAAGGGCCCGGGGAAGAACGAGCAGTACTTC; CDR3 protein: CAIKGPGKNEQYF
J gene: TRBJ1-2; clone size: -; V gene: TRBV7-9; D gene: -; CDR3 DNA: TGTGCCAGCAGCTTAGCGCCTCACGAGAGGGAGGGCTACTATGGCTACACCTTC; CDR3 protein: CASSLAPHEREGYYGYTF
J gene: TRBJ2-7; clone size: few; V gene: TRBV28; D gene: -; CDR3 DNA: TGTGCCACCCGCTCGGTATCGGAGGACGAGCAGTACTTC; CDR3 protein: CATRSVSEDEQYF
J gene: TRBJ1-4; clone size: -; V gene: TRBV19; D gene: TRBD1; CDR3 DNA: TGTGCCAGTAGTGGCCGGGACAGGGTGTCAAAACTGTTTTTT; CDR3 protein: CASSGRDRVSKLFF
J gene: TRBJ2-6; clone size: few; V gene: TRBV6-5; D gene: -; CDR3 DNA: TGTGCCAGCAGCCTACTTGGGACAGGGGCCAACGTCCTGACTTTC; CDR3 protein: CASSLLGTGANVLTF
J gene: TRBJ1-1; clone size: -; V gene: TRBV11-3; D gene: -; CDR3 DNA: TGTGCCAGCAGCGCACAGGGTTTCACTGAAGCTTTCTTT; CDR3 protein: CASSAQGFTEAFF